What follows are 20 T cell receptor beta chains derived from one specimen sequenced in a study of T-cell memory formation after mild COVID-19. TCRdb analysed the 5' RACE reads with MiXCR anew, one entry per CDR3 protein. Of over 150,000 distinct CDR3 sequences in the sample, over 20% were seen once. The sequenced sample consisted of PBMCs or a T cell subset sorted from them (not recorded which). The receptors were sampled from an adult woman who had mild COVID-19 (a few samples of this study predate the infection). Cell type and time point are not known.

The genes are TRBV7-9 and TRBJ2-7; D is ambiguous. The CDR3 runs 14 residues. Deletions cut 8 bases from V and 0 bases from J, with 14 bases between. Germline V gene lookup returns CDR1 SEHNR and CDR2 FQNEAQ (reference sequence). The CDR3 protein is CASARLESSYEQYF. DNA for the CDR3: TGTGCCAGCGCGCGCTTGGAGTCCTCCTACGAGCAGTACTTC.

This clonotype was counted between two and nine times. Sequence at one end of the junction differs from germline and may be a read error. The V and J genes are TRBV12-3 or TRBV12-4 and TRBJ2-5; 9 bases align to TRBD2. The CDR3 totals 13 residues. The CDR3 protein is CASSVAGEETQYF. CDR3 nucleotides: TGTGCCAGCAGTGTAGCGGGGGAAGAGACCCAGTACTTC.

The chain employs TRBV27 and TRBJ2-1; D ambiguous. The CDR3 loop spans 13 amino acids. Trimming stripped 0 bases from V and 3 bases from J, with 3 bases between. From germline, CDR1 is MNHEY and CDR2 SMNVEV (reference sequence). CDR3 in amino acids: CASSLSNYNEQFF. DNA of the CDR3: TGTGCCAGCAGTTTATCGAACTACAATGAGCAGTTCTTC.

The chain carries TRBV9 and TRBJ2-2; no definite D call. The CDR3 has 13 amino acids. V gave up 0 bases and J gave up 1 base, with 1 base separating them. Per the germline V gene, CDR1 is SGDLS and CDR2 is YYNGEE. The CDR3 sequence is CASSVENTGELFF. The CDR3 DNA follows: TGTGCCAGCAGCGTAGAGAACACCGGGGAGCTGTTTTTT.

This chain joins TRBV4-1 and TRBJ2-5; D gene unclear. The CDR3 runs 12 residues. Germline CDR1 reads MGHRA; CDR2 reads YSYEKL. V shed 2 bases and J shed 5 bases, with 6 bases lying between them. The CDR3, as DNA: TGCGCCAGCAGCCAACCGACCGAGACCCAGTACTTC. It translates to CASSQPTETQYF.

The rearrangement uses TRBV7-9 and TRBJ2-3; the D call may be TRBD1 or TRBD2 (5 bases each). The CDR3 has 14 amino acids. The V end was cut by 3 bases, the J end by 6 bases, with 13 bases between. CDR1 and CDR2 (germline): SEHNR, FQNEAQ (reference sequence). In DNA form, the CDR3 reads TGTGCCAGCAGCTTCCCGAGGGGAGATGATACGCAGTATTTT. Protein: CASSFPRGDDTQYF. Combining the CDR3 with reference TRBV7-9 and TRBJ2-3 gives the whole variable domain DTGVSQNPRHKITKRGQNVTFRCDPISEHNRLYWYRQTLGQGPEFLTYFQNEAQLEKSRLLSDRFSAERPKGSFSTLEIQRTEQGDSAMYLCASSFPRGDDTQYFGPGTRLTVL.

This clonotype was found a few times. J is TRBJ2-1 and V is TRBV4-3; 8 bases are shared with TRBD1. Germline CDR1 is LGHNA and CDR2 is YSLEER. The CDR3 is made up of 15 amino acids. The V gene end was trimmed by 4 bases and the J gene end by 4 bases; junction bases not matched to a gene: 6. CDR3 amino acids: CASSPDRGGYNEQFF. The CDR3 bases are TGCGCCAGCAGCCCCGACAGGGGTGGATACAATGAGCAGTTCTTC.

This clonotype occurred a few times. The chain has TRBV30 and TRBJ2-1; D is possibly TRBD2 (5 bases). Trimming left V 8 bases short and J 5 bases short, with 10 bases between. The germline V gene encodes CDR1 GTSNPN and CDR2 SVGIG (reference sequence). CDR3 size: 11 residues. In DNA form, the CDR3 reads TGTGCCGGGGAGTTAGACAATGAGCAGTTCTTC. Encoded protein: CAGELDNEQFF.

This clonotype was observed a few times. The genes are TRBV11-2 and TRBJ2-4; D possibly corresponds to TRBD2 (5 bases). Germline CDR1 is SGHAT and CDR2 is FQNNGV. This CDR3 is built from 12 residues. V was shortened by 0 bases and J by 9 bases, with 6 bases between the two germline ends. In DNA form, the CDR3 reads TGTGCCAGCAGCTTAGAAGGAGGCATTCAGTACTTC. Protein product: CASSLEGGIQYF.

Points on this clonotype: The junction differs from germline at one of its ends, possibly a read error. The chain combines TRBV4-1 with TRBJ1-1; a possible D gene is TRBD1 (5 bases). The CDR3 loop spans 13 amino acids. Germline-derived CDR1 and CDR2 are MGHRA and YSYEKL. The CDR3 DNA follows: TGTGCCAGCAGCCAGACAGCGAACACTGAAGCTTTCTTT. It codes for CASSQTANTEAFF.

This clonotype showed up just a few times. The chain combines TRBV30 with TRBJ1-1; possibly TRBD1 for D (5 bases). Between the trimmed V and J ends, which lost 0 bases and 5 bases, there was a span of 10 bases. The CDR3 contains 13 residues. CDR1 GTSNPN and CDR2 SVGIG come from the germline V gene (reference sequence). The CDR3 protein is CAWSVGGRTEAFF. Written as DNA, the CDR3 is TGTGCCTGGAGTGTTGGGGGTAGGACTGAAGCTTTCTTT.

This clonotype showed up just a few times. The V gene is TRBV19, the J gene TRBJ2-7, with no clear D. Germline CDR1 LNHDA, CDR2 SQIVND (reference sequence). The V end lost 5 bases, the J end lost 3 bases, and 11 bases lay between the germline ends. This CDR3 comprises 13 residues. The CDR3: CASSASRNYEQYF. The CDR3, as DNA: TGTGCCAGTAGTGCCTCAAGGAACTACGAGCAGTACTTC.

The V gene is TRBV4-1, the J gene TRBJ2-7; D possibly corresponds to TRBD2 (5 bases). Looked up from germline, CDR1 is MGHRA and CDR2 is YSYEKL. The CDR3 covers 15 residues. The V end was cut by 1 base, the J end by 2 bases, with 12 bases between. CDR3 loop: CASSQVGGLPYEQYF. The CDR3 nucleotides read TGCGCCAGCAGCCAAGTCGGCGGGCTCCCCTACGAGCAGTACTTC.

This clonotype showed up just a few times. This rearrangement joins TRBV24-1 to TRBJ1-5; D possibly corresponds to TRBD1 (5 bases). The V gene's germline CDR1 is KGHDR and CDR2 SFDVKD. This CDR3 is 13 amino acids long. V lost 4 bases to trimming and J lost 7 bases, with 10 bases between them. CDR3 nucleotides: TGTGCCACCAGTGACCTCCGGGGGCAGCCCCAGCATTTT. Protein product: CATSDLRGQPQHF.

This clonotype was picked up a small number of times. The chain is built from TRBV5-1 and TRBJ1-2; no clear D. Germline CDR1 and CDR2: SGHRS and YFSETQ. Trimming left V 4 bases short and J 10 bases short, with 11 bases between. The CDR3 covers 11 residues. CDR3: CASSPGQIYTF. CDR3 DNA: TGCGCCAGCAGCCCCGGCCAAATCTACACCTTC.

The V call is TRBV29-1, the J call TRBJ2-3; D is possibly TRBD2 (5 bases). V lost 3 bases to trimming and J lost 3 bases, with 7 bases between them. This CDR3 comprises 12 residues. Germline lookup yields CDR1 SQVTM and CDR2 ANQGSEA. CDR3: CSVDSGTDTQYF. CDR3 DNA sequence: TGCAGCGTTGACTCGGGGACAGATACGCAGTATTTT.

The chain recombines TRBV6-5 with TRBJ1-2; TRBD1 matches 11 bases. Per germline, CDR1 MNHEY and CDR2 SVGAGI. This CDR3 contains 16 residues. With 7 bases clipped from V and 5 bases from J, the junction kept 12 bases outside the gene matches. The CDR3 nucleotides are TGTGCCAGCAAGCTTGGGACAGGGGGTAGAGGGTATGGCTACACCTTC. This gives the protein CASKLGTGGRGYGYTF.

This clonotype has more than one count but fewer than ten. This chain uses TRBV20-1 with TRBJ2-1; 9 bases are a match to TRBD2. The ends lost 3 bases at V and 8 bases at J; junction bases unmatched: 14. In germline, CDR1 is DFQATT, CDR2 SNEGSKA (reference sequence). There are 16 residues in the CDR3. For the CDR3, the DNA is TGCAGTGCTAGGACGACTAGCGGACCTGAGCTCGATGAGCAGTTCTTC. Amino acid sequence: CSARTTSGPELDEQFF.

The chain joins TRBV12-3 or TRBV12-4 to TRBJ1-3; 7 nucleotides agree with TRBD1. The CDR3 length is 16 residues. With V trimmed by 7 bases and J by 2 bases, 11 bases remained unmatched. CDR3 DNA sequence: TGTGCCAGCAACTATGGGAACAGGGGAACTGGAAACACCATATATTTT. It is translated as CASNYGNRGTGNTIYF.

Written as DNA, the CDR3 is TGCAGCGTTGAAGACCCGGGACAGGGGACGACTCTATACGAGCAGTACTTC. As protein: CSVEDPGQGTTLYEQYF. The chain recombines TRBV29-1 with TRBJ2-7; the match to TRBD1 covers 10 bases. The V gene's germline CDR1 is SQVTM and CDR2 ANQGSEA. V dropped 0 bases and J dropped 4; count of bases not matched to a gene: 12. The CDR3 extends over 17 amino acids.